This TCR beta chain is from a study of shared clonotypes between healthy human individuals. Overall study results and limits: Even with large depth, rarefaction showed that sorted-subset sequencing was incomplete.

A note on this clone: Its matching antigen is unknown.

Sorted-subset replicate PCR reactions contained about 200 ng DNA, corresponding to around 30,000 T cell genomes. Assay used: immunoSEQ multiplex PCR; TCRdb lists only in-frame clones, some missing. The sample records over a million clones, approximately 98.5% being singletons. Each sample came from a Caucasian adult donor living in Nashville, Tennessee. The junction had 14 bases not matched to a gene; V was cut back by 4 bases and J by 5 bases. This CDR3 is 18 amino acids long. Germline V gene lookup returns CDR1 KGHSH and CDR2 LQKENI. The clonotype originates from a man in his thirties or forties in good health. V gene TRBV18 combines with J gene TRBJ2-3, with 11 bases lining up with TRBD2. The sequencing sample was made of naive CD4+ T cells sorted from blood. Regarding subset: CD45RA+ positively selected. The CDR3 nucleotides are TGTGCCAGCTCACAACTTAGCGGGAGGGCCTTTAGTGGAGATACGCAGTATTTT. This codes for CASSQLSGRAFSGDTQYF.